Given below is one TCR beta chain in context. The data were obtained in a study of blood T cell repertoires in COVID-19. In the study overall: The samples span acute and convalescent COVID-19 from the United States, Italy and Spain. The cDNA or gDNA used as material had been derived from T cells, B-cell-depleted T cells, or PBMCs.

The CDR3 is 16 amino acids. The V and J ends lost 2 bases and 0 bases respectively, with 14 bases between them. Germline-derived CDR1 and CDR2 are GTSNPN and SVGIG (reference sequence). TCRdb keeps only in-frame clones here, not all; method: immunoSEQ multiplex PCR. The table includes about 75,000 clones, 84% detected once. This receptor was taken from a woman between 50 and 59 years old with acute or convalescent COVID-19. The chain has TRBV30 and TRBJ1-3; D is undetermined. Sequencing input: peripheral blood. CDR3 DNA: TGTGCCTGGAGTCTCACCCGTGGAGCCTCTGGAAACACCATATATTTT. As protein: CAWSLTRGASGNTIYF.